This TCR beta chain was obtained from a study of T cell changes during pregnancy in multiple sclerosis. CDR3 size: 16 residues. Germline trimming cut 5 bases from V and 5 bases from J; bases unmatched to any gene: 12. Germline V gene sequence: CDR1 SSHAT, CDR2 FNYEAQ (reference sequence). Some clones are missing from TCRdb's copy, which holds only in-frame ones; the method was immunoSEQ multiplex PCR. The sample has tens of thousands of clones; over 80% are singletons. The receptor was derived from a female donor with multiple sclerosis, enrolled in a pregnancy study. The V call is TRBV7-7, the J call TRBJ2-5; 9 positions match TRBD2. Sequenced here: CD4+ T cells from peripheral blood mononuclear cells, sampled in the second trimester of pregnancy. The CDR3 DNA reads TGTGCCAGCAGCAAAGACACGGCGGGGGGGCTTGAGACCCAGTACTTC. Its translation: CASSKDTAGGLETQYF. Full variable domain (outside the CDR3, taken from reference TRBV7-7 and TRBJ2-5): GAGVSQSPRYKVTKRGQDVTLRCDPISSHATLYWYQQALGQGPEFLTYFNYEAQPDKSGLPSDRFSAERPEGSISTLTIQRTEQRDSAMYRCASSKDTAGGLETQYFGPGTRLLVL.